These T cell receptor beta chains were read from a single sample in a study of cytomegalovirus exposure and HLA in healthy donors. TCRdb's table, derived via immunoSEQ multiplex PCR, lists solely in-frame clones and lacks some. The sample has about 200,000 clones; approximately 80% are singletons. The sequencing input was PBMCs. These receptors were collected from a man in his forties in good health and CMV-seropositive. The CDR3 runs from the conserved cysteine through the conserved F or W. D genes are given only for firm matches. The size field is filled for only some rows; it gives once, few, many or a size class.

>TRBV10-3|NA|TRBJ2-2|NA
TGTGCCATCTCAAGGACTTACACCGGGGAGCTGTTTTTT
CAISRTYTGELFF
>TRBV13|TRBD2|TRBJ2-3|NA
TGTGCCAGCCGGGGGGGTGATACGCAGTATTTT
CASRGGDTQYF
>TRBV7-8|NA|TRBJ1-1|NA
TGTGCCAGCAGCTATTACAGGAAGAACACTGAAGCTTTCTTT
CASSYYRKNTEAFF
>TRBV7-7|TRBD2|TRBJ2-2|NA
TGTGCCAGCAGCTTAAGTTTCGTAGCGGGAGGGCCTGAGTTTGACACCGGGGAGCTGTTTTTT
CASSLSFVAGGPEFDTGELFF
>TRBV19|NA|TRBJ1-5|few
TGTGCCAGTAGTAAGGAGGGCGGGGGGATTTGGCAGCCCCAGCATTTT
CASSKEGGGIWQPQHF
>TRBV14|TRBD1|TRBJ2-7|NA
TGTGCCAGCAGCCTCGGACAGGGCCGGGTCGAGCAGTACTTC
CASSLGQGRVEQYF
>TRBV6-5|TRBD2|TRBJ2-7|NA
TGTGCCAGCAGTTTGACTAGCGGGGGTCCCTACGAGCAGTACTTC
CASSLTSGGPYEQYF
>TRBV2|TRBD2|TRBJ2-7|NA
TGTGCCAGCAGGGAGACTAGCGGGTTCGCCTACGAGCAGTACTTC
CASRETSGFAYEQYF
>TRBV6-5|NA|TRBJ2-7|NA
TGTGCCAGCAGTTTGTTGGGAGAGTGGGTCGAGCAGTACTTC
CASSLLGEWVEQYF
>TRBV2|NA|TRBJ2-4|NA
TGTGCCAGCAGTGAGAGGGGGGGTGGAAACATTCAGTACTTC
CASSERGGGNIQYF
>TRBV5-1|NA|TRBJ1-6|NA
TGCGCCAGCAGCTTGGCCTCAGGCGATAATTCACCCCTCCACTTT
CASSLASGDNSPLHF
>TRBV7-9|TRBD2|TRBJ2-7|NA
TGTGCCAGCAATCAAACAGCGGGGGGGGCCCGCGAGCAGTACTTC
CASNQTAGGAREQYF
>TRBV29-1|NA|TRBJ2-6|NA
TGCAGCGTTGGTAAACTTGGGGCCAACGTCCTGACTTTC
CSVGKLGANVLTF
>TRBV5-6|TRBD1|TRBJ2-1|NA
TGTGCCAGCAGCTCCAGGACAGGTTCCTCGGGTCTGGATGAGCAGTTCTTC
CASSSRTGSSGLDEQFF
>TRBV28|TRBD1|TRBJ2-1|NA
TGTGCCAGCAGTTTTCGGACAGGGGGAAGATACAATGAGCAGTTCTTC
CASSFRTGGRYNEQFF
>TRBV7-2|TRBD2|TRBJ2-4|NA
TGTGCCAGCAGCCTCCCCGGGACTAGCGGGAGTGCCTTC
CASSLPGTSGSAF
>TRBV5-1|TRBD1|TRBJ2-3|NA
TGCGCCAGCAGCGAGACAGGGATTAGCACAGATACGCAGTATTTT
CASSETGISTDTQYF
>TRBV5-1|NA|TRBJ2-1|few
TGCGCCAGCAGCTACGGACAGAACGCCCGAGGTAATGAGCAGTTCTTC
CASSYGQNARGNEQFF
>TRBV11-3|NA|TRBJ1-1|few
TGTGCCAGCAGCTCCAGAGGAGTGTTGAACACTGAAGCTTTCTTT
CASSSRGVLNTEAFF
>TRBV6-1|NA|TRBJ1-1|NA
TGTGCCAGCAGTGAAAGGGCGGCAGGGTGGTCTGAAGCTTTCTTT
CASSERAAGWSEAFF
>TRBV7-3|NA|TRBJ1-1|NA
TGTGCCAGCAGCTCGTCCCAGGGCACTGAAGCTTTCTTT
CASSSSQGTEAFF
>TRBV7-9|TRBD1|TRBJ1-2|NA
TGTGCCAGCAGTTACCCGGGACAGAATGTTAATGGCTACACCTTC
CASSYPGQNVNGYTF
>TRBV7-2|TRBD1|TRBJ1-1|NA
TGTGCCAGCAGCTTAGCGGGGGGACAGGGTAATCGGGCTTTCTTT
CASSLAGGQGNRAFF
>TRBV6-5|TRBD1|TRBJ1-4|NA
TGTGCCAGCAGTAGATACGGGACAGGCGAAAAACTGTTTTTT
CASSRYGTGEKLFF
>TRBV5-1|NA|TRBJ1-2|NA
TGCGCCAGCAGCTTGAGGCAGGGTGGCTACACCTTC
CASSLRQGGYTF
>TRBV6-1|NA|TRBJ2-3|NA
TGTGCCAGCAGACGTAGCGGTTCAAGCACAGATACGCAGTATTTT
CASRRSGSSTDTQYF
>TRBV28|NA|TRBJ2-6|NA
TGTGCCAGCAGCCTCGCGGGACAGATTTACTCTGGGGCCAACGTCCTGACTTTC
CASSLAGQIYSGANVLTF
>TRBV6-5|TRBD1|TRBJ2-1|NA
TGTGCCAGCAGAAGCCGGGACAGGGTAAATGAGCAGTTCTTC
CASRSRDRVNEQFF
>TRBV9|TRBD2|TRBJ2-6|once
TGTGCCAGCACGCTGGGGACTAGCTTTGGGGCCAACGTCCTGACTTTC
CASTLGTSFGANVLTF
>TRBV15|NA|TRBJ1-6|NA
TGTGCCACCAGCGGTGGACCGGGGTATTCACCCCTCCACTTT
CATSGGPGYSPLHF
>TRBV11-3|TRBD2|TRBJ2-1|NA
TGTGCCAGCAGCTTAGGACTAGCGGGAGTTTATGAGCAGTTCTTC
CASSLGLAGVYEQFF
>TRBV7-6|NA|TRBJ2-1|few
TGTGCCAGCAGCTTTGGTGCTAGGTCCAATGAGCAGTTCTTC
CASSFGARSNEQFF
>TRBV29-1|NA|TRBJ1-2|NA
TGCAGCGTTGAAGATCGGGGTGGCTACACCTTC
CSVEDRGGYTF
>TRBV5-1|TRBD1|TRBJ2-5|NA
TGCGCCAGCAGCTTGGCTGGACAGGGCGGAGAGACCCAGTACTTC
CASSLAGQGGETQYF
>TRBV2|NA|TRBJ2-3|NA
TGTGCCAGCAGTGAAAGGGGGAGCCAGGATACGCAGTATTTT
CASSERGSQDTQYF
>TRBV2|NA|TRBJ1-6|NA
TGTGCCAGCATCAACGGGGGAAATAGGTTAAATTCACCCCTCCACTTT
CASINGGNRLNSPLHF
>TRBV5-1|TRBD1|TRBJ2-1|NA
TGCGCCAGCAGCCTGGACAGGGGGAACTACAATGAGCAGTTCTTC
CASSLDRGNYNEQFF
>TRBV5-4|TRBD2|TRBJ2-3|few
TGTGCCAGCAGCTTGACTAGCGGGGGGAGCACAGATACGCAGTATTTT
CASSLTSGGSTDTQYF
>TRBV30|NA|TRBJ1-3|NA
TGTGCCTGGAAGGCAGGGAGAAACACCATATATTTT
CAWKAGRNTIYF
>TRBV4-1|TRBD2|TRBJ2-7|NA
TGCGCCAGCAGCCAAGACCCCATTTTTGCGGGAGCGAGCCACGAGCAGTACTTC
CASSQDPIFAGASHEQYF
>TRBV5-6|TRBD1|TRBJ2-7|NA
TGTGCCAGCAGCCGGGGACAGGGGTACGAGCAGTACTTC
CASSRGQGYEQYF
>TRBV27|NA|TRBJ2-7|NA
TGTGCCAGCAGTCCCCGGAGCGAATACGAGCAGTACTTC
CASSPRSEYEQYF
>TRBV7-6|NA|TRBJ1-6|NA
TGTGCCAGCAGCCTCGGCAGGGAGGTACATTCACCCCTCCACTTT
CASSLGREVHSPLHF
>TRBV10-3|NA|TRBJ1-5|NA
TGTGCCATCAGTGAGAGGACAGTCAATCAGCCCCAGCATTTT
CAISERTVNQPQHF
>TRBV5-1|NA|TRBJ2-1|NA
TGCGCCAGCAGTACTAACCCATTGACCGTCTCTCCCAATGAGCAGTTCTTC
CASSTNPLTVSPNEQFF
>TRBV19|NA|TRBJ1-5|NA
TGTGCCAGTAGTATGGGCAGAATCAATCAGCCCCAGCATTTT
CASSMGRINQPQHF
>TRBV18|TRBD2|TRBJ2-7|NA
TGTGCCAGCTCACCAGGGCTAGCGGGGGTTGGCGGCGAGCAGTACTTC
CASSPGLAGVGGEQYF
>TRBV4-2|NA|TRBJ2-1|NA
TGTGCCAGCAGCTCCGAGGGTACCAACAATGAGCAGTTCTTC
CASSSEGTNNEQFF
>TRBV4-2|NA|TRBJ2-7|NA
TGTGCCAGCAGCCAAGCCGCGTCCTACGAGCAGTACTTC
CASSQAASYEQYF
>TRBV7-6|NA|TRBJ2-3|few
TGTGCCAGCACCCAGGGCCAGAGCACAGATACGCAGTATTTT
CASTQGQSTDTQYF
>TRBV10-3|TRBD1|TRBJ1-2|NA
TGTGCCGCCAGGACAGGGAGCGGCTACACCTTC
CAARTGSGYTF
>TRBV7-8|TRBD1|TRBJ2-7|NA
TGTGCCAGCAGCTTAGATGGACAGGGATACGAGCAGTACTTC
CASSLDGQGYEQYF